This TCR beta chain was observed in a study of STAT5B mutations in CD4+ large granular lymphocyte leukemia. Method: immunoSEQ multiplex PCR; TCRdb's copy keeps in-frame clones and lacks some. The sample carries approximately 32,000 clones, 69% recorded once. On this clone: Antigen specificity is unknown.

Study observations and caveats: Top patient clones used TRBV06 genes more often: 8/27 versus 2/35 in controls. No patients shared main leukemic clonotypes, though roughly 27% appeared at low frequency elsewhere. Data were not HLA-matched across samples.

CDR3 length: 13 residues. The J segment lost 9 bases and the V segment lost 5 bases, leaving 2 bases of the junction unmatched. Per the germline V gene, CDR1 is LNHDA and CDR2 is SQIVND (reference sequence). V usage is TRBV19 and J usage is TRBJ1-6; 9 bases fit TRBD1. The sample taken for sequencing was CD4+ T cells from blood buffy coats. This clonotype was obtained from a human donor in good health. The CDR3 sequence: CASSRDRVSPLHF. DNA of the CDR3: TGTGCCAGTAGTCGGGACAGGGTTTCACCCCTCCACTTT.